This TCR beta chain was found in a study of response to subunit inactivated influenza vaccine. This CDR3 spans 16 amino acids. The trim removed 6 bases at V and 4 bases at J, leaving 7 bases unmatched. MiXCR, applied by TCRdb to the RT-PCR reads, yields one record per CDR3 protein. The sample lists some 570,000 distinct CDR3 sequences, around 11% seen once, with around 10% in the top ten. This clonotype has a handful of counts. Another study also made use of these data, one on T cells expressing NK-cell markers. From that second work: Researchers built TCR beta cDNA using 5'RACE template switching with UMIs.

The V call is TRBV12-3 or TRBV12-4, the J call TRBJ1-3; 12 nucleotides agree with TRBD1. The sequence derives from a man between 45 and 60 years old who received an inactivated influenza vaccine. Source: PBMCs from blood, taken on the day of vaccination. CDR3 nucleotide sequence: TGTGCCAGCAGCCGGGACAGGGGGCTCTTCGGAAACACCATATATTTT. Encoded protein: CASSRDRGLFGNTIYF.